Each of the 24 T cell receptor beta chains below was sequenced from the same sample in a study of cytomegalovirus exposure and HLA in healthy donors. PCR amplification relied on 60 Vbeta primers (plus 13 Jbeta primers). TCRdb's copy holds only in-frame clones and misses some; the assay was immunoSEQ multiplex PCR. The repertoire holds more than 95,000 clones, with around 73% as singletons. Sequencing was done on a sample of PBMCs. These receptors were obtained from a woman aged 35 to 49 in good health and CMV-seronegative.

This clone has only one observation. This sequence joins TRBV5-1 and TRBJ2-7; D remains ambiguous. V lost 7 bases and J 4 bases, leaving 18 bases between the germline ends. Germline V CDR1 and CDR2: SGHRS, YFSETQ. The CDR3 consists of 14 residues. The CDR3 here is CASATPETLYEQYF. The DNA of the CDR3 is TGCGCCAGCGCAACACCGGAGACCCTATACGAGCAGTACTTC. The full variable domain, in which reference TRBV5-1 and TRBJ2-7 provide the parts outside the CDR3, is KAGVTQTPRYLIKTRGQQVTLSCSPISGHRSVSWYQQTPGQGLQFLFEYFSETQRNKGNFPGRFSGRQFSNSRSEMNVSTLELGDSALYLCASATPETLYEQYFGPGTRLTVT.

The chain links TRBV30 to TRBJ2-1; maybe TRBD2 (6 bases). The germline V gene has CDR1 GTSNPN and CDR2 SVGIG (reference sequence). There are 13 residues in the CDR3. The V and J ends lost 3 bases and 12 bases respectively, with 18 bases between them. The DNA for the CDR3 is TGTGCCTGGAGCTCTAGCGCGGCAGGAAGGCAGTTCTTC. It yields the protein CAWSSSAAGRQFF.

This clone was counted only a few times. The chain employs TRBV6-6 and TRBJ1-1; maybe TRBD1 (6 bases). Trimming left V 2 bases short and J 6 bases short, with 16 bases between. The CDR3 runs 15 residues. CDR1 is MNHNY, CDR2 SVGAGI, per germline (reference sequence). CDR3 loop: CASSYVSGARAEAFF. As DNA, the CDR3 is TGTGCCAGCAGTTACGTGTCAGGGGCTAGGGCTGAAGCTTTCTTT.

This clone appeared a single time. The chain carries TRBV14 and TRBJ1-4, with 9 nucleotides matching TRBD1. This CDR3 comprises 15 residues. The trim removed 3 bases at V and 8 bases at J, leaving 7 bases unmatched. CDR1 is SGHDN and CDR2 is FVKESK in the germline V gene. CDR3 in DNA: TGTGCCAGCAGCCAGCTCGGGACAGGGAGGGAAAAACTGTTTTTT. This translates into CASSQLGTGREKLFF.

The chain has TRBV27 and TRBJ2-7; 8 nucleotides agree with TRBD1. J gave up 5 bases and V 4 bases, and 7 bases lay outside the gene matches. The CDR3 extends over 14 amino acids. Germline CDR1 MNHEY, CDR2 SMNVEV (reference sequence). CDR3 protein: CASSSQGASNEQYF. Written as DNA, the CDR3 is TGTGCCAGCAGTTCCCAGGGGGCGTCTAACGAGCAGTACTTC.

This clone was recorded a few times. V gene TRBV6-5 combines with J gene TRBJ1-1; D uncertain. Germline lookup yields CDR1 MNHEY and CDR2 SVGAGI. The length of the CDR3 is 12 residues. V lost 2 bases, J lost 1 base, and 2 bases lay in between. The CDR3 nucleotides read TGTGCCAGCAGTTACCGGAACACTGAAGCTTTCTTT. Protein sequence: CASSYRNTEAFF.

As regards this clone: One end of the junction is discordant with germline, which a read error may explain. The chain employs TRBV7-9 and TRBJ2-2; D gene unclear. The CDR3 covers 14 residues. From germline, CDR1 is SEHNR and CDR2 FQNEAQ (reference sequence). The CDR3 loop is CSSSSSLWSGELFF. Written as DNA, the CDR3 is TGTTCCAGCAGCTCCTCCCTCTGGAGTGGGGAGCTGTTTTTT.

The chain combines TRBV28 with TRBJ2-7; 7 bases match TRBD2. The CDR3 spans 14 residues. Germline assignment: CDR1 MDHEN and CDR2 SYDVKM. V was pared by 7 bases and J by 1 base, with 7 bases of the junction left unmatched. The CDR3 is CASMSLAESYEQYF. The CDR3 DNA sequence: TGTGCCAGCATGAGCCTAGCGGAATCCTACGAGCAGTACTTC.

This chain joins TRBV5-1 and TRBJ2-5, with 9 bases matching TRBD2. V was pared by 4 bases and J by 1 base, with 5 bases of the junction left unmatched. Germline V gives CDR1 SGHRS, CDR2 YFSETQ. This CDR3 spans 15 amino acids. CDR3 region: CASSALAGAQETQYF. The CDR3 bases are TGCGCCAGCAGCGCACTAGCGGGTGCCCAAGAGACCCAGTACTTC.

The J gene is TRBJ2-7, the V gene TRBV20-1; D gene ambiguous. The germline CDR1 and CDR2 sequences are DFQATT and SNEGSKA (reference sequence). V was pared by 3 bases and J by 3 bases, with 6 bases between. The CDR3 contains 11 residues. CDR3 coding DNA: TGCAGTGCTAGCCTATTCTACGAGCAGTACTTC. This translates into CSASLFYEQYF.

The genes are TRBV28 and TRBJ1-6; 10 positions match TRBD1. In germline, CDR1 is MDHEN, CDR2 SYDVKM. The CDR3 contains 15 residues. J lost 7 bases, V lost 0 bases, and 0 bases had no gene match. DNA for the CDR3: TGTGCCAGCAGTTTATGGACAGGGGGCAATTCACCCCTCCACTTT. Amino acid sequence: CASSLWTGGNSPLHF.

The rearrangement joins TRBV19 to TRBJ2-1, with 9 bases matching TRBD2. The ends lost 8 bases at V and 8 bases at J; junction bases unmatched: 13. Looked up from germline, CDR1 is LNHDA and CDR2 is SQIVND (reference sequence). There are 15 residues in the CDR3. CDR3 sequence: CASLPWAGGPHEQFF. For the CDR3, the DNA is TGTGCCAGTCTCCCGTGGGCGGGAGGGCCCCATGAGCAGTTCTTC.

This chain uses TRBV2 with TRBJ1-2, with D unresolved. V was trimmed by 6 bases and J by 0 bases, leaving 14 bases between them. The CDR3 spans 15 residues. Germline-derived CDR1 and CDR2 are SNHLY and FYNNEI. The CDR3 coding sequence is TGTGCCAGCAGACCTCCGCGTTACCCTAACTATGGCTACACCTTC. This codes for CASRPPRYPNYGYTF.

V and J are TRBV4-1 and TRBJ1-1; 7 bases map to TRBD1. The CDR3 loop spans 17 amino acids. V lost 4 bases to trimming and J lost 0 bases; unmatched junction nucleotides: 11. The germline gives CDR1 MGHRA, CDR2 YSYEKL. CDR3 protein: CASSRGTEVMMNTEAFF. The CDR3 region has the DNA TGCGCCAGCAGCCGGGGGACAGAGGTTATGATGAACACTGAAGCTTTCTTT.

CDR3 sequence (DNA): TGCGCCAGCATCGGGGGGTACAATGAGCAGTTCTTC. Protein sequence: CASIGGYNEQFF. The chain joins TRBV10-1 to TRBJ2-1; 7 nucleotides line up with TRBD2. J gave up 4 bases and V 7 bases, and 1 base lay outside the gene matches. Germline lookup yields CDR1 WNHNN and CDR2 SYGVQD (reference sequence). The CDR3 contains 12 residues.

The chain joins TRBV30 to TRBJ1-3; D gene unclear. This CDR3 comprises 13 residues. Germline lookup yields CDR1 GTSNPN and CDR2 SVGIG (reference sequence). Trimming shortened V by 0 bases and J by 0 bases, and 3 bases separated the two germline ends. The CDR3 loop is CAWSVNSGNTIYF. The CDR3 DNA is TGTGCCTGGAGTGTTAACTCTGGAAACACCATATATTTT.

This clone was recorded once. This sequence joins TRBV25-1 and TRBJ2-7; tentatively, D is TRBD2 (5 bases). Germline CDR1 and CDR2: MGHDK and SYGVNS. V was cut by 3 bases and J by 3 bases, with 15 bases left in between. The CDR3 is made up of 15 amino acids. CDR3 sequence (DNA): TGTGCCAGCAGTGAGAATCCTAGCCCGATCTACGAGCAGTACTTC. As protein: CASSENPSPIYEQYF.

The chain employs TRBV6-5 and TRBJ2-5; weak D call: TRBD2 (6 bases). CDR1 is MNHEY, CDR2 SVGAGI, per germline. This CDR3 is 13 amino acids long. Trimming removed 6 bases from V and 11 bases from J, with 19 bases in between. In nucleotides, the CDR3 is TGTGCCAGCAGACTCGACCTACTAGCCGATCAGTACTTC. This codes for CASRLDLLADQYF.

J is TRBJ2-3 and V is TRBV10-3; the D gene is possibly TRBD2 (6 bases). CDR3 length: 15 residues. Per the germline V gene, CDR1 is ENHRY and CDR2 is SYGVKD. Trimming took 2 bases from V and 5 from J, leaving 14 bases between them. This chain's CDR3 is CAISETSGRKDTQYF. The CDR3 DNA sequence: TGTGCCATCAGTGAGACATCAGGGAGGAAAGATACGCAGTATTTT.

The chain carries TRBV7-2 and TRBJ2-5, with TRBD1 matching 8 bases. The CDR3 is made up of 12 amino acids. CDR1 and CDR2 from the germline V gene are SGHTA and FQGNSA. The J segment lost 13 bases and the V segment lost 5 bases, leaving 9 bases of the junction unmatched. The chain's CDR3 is CASSQLGQVLYF. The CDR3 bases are TGTGCCAGCAGCCAACTGGGACAGGTCTTGTACTTC.

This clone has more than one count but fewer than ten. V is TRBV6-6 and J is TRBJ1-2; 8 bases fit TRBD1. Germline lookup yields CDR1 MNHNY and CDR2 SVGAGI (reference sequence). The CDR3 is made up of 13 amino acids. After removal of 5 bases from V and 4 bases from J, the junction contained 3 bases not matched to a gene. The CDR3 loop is CASSPGQAYGYTF. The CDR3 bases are TGTGCCAGCAGTCCGGGACAGGCCTATGGCTACACCTTC.

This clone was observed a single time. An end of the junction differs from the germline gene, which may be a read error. The CDR3 region has the DNA TGTGCTAGCAGCCCGGGACAGGGCTACTACGAGCAGTACTTC. Protein: CASSPGQGYYEQYF. This chain joins TRBV7-7 and TRBJ2-7; 9 bases match TRBD1. The CDR3 loop spans 14 amino acids. Germline CDR1 is SSHAT and CDR2 is FNYEAQ (reference sequence).

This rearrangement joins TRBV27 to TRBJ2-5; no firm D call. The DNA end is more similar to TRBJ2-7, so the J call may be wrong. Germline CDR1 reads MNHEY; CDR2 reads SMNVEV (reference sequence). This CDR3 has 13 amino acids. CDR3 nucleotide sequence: TGTGCCAGCAGTTTATCCGGTTCCTACGAGCAGTACTTC. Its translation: CASSLSGSYEQYF.

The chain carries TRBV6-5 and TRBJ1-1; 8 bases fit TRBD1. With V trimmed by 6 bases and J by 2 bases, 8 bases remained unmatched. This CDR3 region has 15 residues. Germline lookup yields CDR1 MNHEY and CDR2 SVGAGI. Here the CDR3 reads CASSHQGATNTEAFF. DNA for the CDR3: TGTGCCAGCAGCCACCAGGGGGCAACCAACACTGAAGCTTTCTTT.